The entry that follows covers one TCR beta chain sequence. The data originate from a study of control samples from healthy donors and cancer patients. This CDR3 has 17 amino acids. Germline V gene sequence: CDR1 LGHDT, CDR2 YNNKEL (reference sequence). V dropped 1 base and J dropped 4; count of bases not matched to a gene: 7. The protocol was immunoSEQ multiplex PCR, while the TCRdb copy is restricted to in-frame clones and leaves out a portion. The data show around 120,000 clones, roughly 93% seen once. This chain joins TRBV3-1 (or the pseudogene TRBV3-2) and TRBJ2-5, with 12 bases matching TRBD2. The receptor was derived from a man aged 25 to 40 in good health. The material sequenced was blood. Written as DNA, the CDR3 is TGTGCCAGCAGCCAAGCCCCTCTAGCGGGGGGGCCAGAGACCCAGTACTTC. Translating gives CASSQAPLAGGPETQYF.